The sequence of this T cell receptor (beta chain) was determined in a study of blood T cell repertoires in COVID-19. The assay was immunoSEQ multiplex PCR, and TCRdb's table has in-frame clones only and misses some. Altogether some 390,000 clones are present, more than 85% being singletons, with the ten largest covering approximately 2.9%. The TCR sequence derives from a human donor in a cohort sampled during active COVID-19. Sequencing was done on a sample of peripheral blood.

Written as DNA, the CDR3 is TGCGCCAGCAGAGTCCGGGACAGGGGGTCCTACGAGCAGTACTTC. Translation gives CASRVRDRGSYEQYF. The chain is built from TRBV5-1 and TRBJ2-7; 11 bases align to TRBD1. Looked up from germline, CDR1 is SGHRS and CDR2 is YFSETQ. J was trimmed by 1 base and V by 5 bases; bases with no gene match: 5. There are 15 residues in the CDR3. Variable domain in full (rest from reference TRBV5-1 and TRBJ2-7): KAGVTQTPRYLIKTRGQQVTLSCSPISGHRSVSWYQQTPGQGLQFLFEYFSETQRNKGNFPGRFSGRQFSNSRSEMNVSTLELGDSALYLCASRVRDRGSYEQYFGPGTRLTVT.